This T cell receptor (beta chain) was retrieved from a study of CD8+CD57+ T cells in acquired aplastic anemia. Selection for sequencing was limited to patients who had shown CD8+CD57+ cell expansion by flow cytometry. Patients were therapy-naive when their blood was sampled. This clonotype was found a few times. Genomic DNA acted as the template from which TCR beta VDJ combination and CDR3 sequence profiling were carried out. TCRdb reprocessed the reads with MiXCR, giving one entry per CDR3 protein. Of roughly 240,000 distinct CDR3 sequences listed, approximately 45% are singletons. With 1 base clipped from V and 4 bases from J, the junction kept 1 base outside the gene matches. Germline V gene lookup returns CDR1 MGHDK and CDR2 SYGVNS. This CDR3 comprises 14 residues.

This chain links TRBV25-1 with TRBJ2-5; 9 nucleotides align to TRBD2. The sequenced material came from sorted CD4+, CD8+, or CD8+CD57+ T cells (not recorded which) from PBMCs. This clonotype was obtained from a human donor with aplastic anemia. CDR3 in amino acids: CASSESLAGETQYF. DNA of the CDR3: TGTGCCAGCAGTGAATCACTAGCGGGAGAGACCCAGTACTTC.